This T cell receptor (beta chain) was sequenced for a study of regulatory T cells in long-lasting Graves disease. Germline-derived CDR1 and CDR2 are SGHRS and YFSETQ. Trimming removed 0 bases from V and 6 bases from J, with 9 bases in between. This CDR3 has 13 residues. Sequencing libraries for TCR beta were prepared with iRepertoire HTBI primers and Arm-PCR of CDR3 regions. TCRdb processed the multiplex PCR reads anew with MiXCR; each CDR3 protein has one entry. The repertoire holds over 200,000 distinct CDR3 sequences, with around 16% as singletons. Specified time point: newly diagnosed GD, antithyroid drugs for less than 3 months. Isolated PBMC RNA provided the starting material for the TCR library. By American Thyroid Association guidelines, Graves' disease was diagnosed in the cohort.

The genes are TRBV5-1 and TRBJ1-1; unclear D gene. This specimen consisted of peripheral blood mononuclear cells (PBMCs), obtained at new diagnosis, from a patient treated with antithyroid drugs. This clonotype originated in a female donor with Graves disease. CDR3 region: CASSLGVQPEAFF. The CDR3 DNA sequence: TGCGCCAGCAGCTTGGGGGTGCAGCCTGAAGCTTTCTTT.